This T cell receptor beta chain was sequenced for a study of T cells in Graves' hyperthyroidism and ophthalmopathy. The CDR3 has 16 amino acids. With 4 bases removed from V and 1 base from J, the gap between germline ends came to 16 bases. Germline V gives CDR1 PRHDT, CDR2 FYEKMQ (reference sequence). RNA transcripts gave rise to amplified TCR beta CDR3 regions. The TCR CDR3 first-round RT-PCR relied on the HTBI primer set. TCRdb reprocessed the multiplex PCR reads with MiXCR, giving one entry per CDR3 protein. This sample has under 700,000 distinct CDR3 sequences; 16% occur once, and the top ten carry 18%. Diagnoses used clinical symptoms, serum thyroxine and TRAb, thyroid ultrasound and orbital computed tomography.

The material sequenced was blood. The chain combines TRBV13 with TRBJ2-5; TRBD2 might be the D (7 bases). The TCR comes from a woman younger than 35 with Graves' hyperthyroidism. This CDR3 reads CASSSSLGGGQETQYF. CDR3 nucleotide sequence: TGTGCCAGCAGCTCCTCGCTAGGGGGGGGCCAAGAGACCCAGTACTTC.